The 29 T cell receptor beta chains in this list originate from one sample, sequenced in a study of OX40 agonist ivuxolimab in advanced cancers. Clones were sequenced by immunoSEQ multiplex PCR, and TCRdb holds only the in-frame ones, with some missing. In the table there are about 90,000 clones, about 83% of which are singletons. The starting material was CD4+ or CD8+ T cells sorted from blood, obtained in a trial of the OX40 agonist ivuxolimab. These receptors were collected from an adult with an advanced solid tumor such as melanoma, head and neck, liver or kidney cancer.

The rearrangement uses TRBV7-2 and TRBJ2-2, with TRBD1 matching over 10 bases. Trimming cost V 5 bases and J 5 bases; bases outside gene matches: 17. Germline V gene data show CDR1 as SGHTA and CDR2 as FQGNSA. This CDR3 has 19 residues. DNA of the CDR3: TGTGCCAGCAGCCTCTCGGGACAGGGGAACGGAGTAGGTACCGGGGAGCTGTTTTTT. It is translated as CASSLSGQGNGVGTGELFF.

The rearrangement joins TRBV7-8 to TRBJ2-1; D is unresolved. The CDR3 loop spans 14 amino acids. The germline gives CDR1 SGHVS, CDR2 FQNEAQ. V lost 5 bases, J lost 4 bases, and 12 bases lay in between. CDR3 in amino acids: CASSPAVRYNEQFF. The CDR3 nucleotides are TGTGCCAGCAGCCCCGCCGTTCGTTACAATGAGCAGTTCTTC.

This sequence joins TRBV27 and TRBJ2-3, with D unresolved. Trimming cost V 10 bases and J 0 bases, with 8 bases left between them. The CDR3 is 12 amino acids. Germline V CDR1 and CDR2: MNHEY, SMNVEV (reference sequence). CDR3 amino acids: CATQTSTDTQYF. CDR3 coding DNA: TGTGCCACCCAGACTAGCACAGATACGCAGTATTTT.

Only one count was recorded for this clone. CDR3 in amino acids: CASNRDRVEKLFF. DNA of the CDR3: TGTGCCAGCAACCGGGACAGGGTTGAAAAACTGTTTTTT. The V call is TRBV2, the J call TRBJ1-4; 9 nucleotides agree with TRBD1. The CDR3 loop spans 13 amino acids. The ends lost 7 bases at V and 7 bases at J; junction bases unmatched: 4. Germline-derived CDR1 and CDR2 are SNHLY and FYNNEI.

The chain uses TRBV7-6 and TRBJ1-1, with a possible D match to TRBD1 (5 bases). Germline assignment: CDR1 SGHVS and CDR2 FNYEAQ. This CDR3 spans 14 amino acids. The V end lost 5 bases, the J end lost 0 bases, and 10 bases lay between the germline ends. The CDR3 nucleotides read TGTGCCAGCAGCACGGGACGGTTGAACACTGAAGCTTTCTTT. Encoded protein: CASSTGRLNTEAFF.

This clone has a single count. This chain uses TRBV9 with TRBJ2-5; 10 positions agree with TRBD2. This CDR3 spans 13 amino acids. Germline V gene lookup returns CDR1 SGDLS and CDR2 YYNGEE. The junction had 3 bases not matched to a gene; V was cut back by 5 bases and J by 5 bases. The CDR3 DNA reads TGTGCCAGCAGTGAGGGACTAGCGGAGACCCAGTACTTC. Its protein is CASSEGLAETQYF. Combining the CDR3 with reference TRBV9 and TRBJ2-5 gives the whole variable domain DSGVTQTPKHLITATGQRVTLRCSPRSGDLSVYWYQQSLDQGLQFLIQYYNGEERAKGNILERFSAQQFPDLHSELNLSSLELGDSALYFCASSEGLAETQYFGPGTRLLVL.

The CDR3 nucleotides read TGTGCCAGCAGGGCGGACGGTAGAAACACCATATATTTT. Translating gives CASRADGRNTIYF. The chain recombines TRBV2 with TRBJ1-3, with D uncertain. In germline, CDR1 is SNHLY, CDR2 FYNNEI. The CDR3 runs 13 residues. V gave up 6 bases and J gave up 5 bases, with 11 bases separating them. Full variable domain (outside the CDR3, taken from reference TRBV2 and TRBJ1-3): EPEVTQTPSHQVTQMGQEVILRCVPISNHLYFYWYRQILGQKVEFLVSFYNNEISEKSEIFDDQFSVERPDGSNFTLKIRSTKLEDSAMYFCASRADGRNTIYFGEGSWLTVV.

This chain joins TRBV27 and TRBJ2-7; TRBD2 is a possible D gene (6 bases). The germline CDR1 and CDR2 sequences are MNHEY and SMNVEV (reference sequence). The ends were cut back, 5 bases at V and 2 bases at J, with 19 bases in the middle. The CDR3 contains 16 residues. This chain's CDR3 is CASSPRMRRVTYEQYF. The CDR3 region has the DNA TGTGCCAGCAGTCCCCGCATGCGGAGGGTAACCTACGAGCAGTACTTC.

J is TRBJ2-7 and V is TRBV10-3; D might be TRBD1 (6 bases). The V end lost 7 bases, the J end lost 5 bases, and 18 bases lay between the germline ends. This CDR3 is built from 14 residues. Germline CDR1 reads ENHRY; CDR2 reads SYGVKD. Here the CDR3 reads CAIKGGAVVDEQYF. The CDR3 bases are TGTGCCATCAAAGGGGGAGCTGTCGTCGACGAGCAGTACTTC.

This sequence joins TRBV30 and TRBJ1-5; no definite D call. V was cut by 1 base and J by 7 bases, with 11 bases left in between. The CDR3 contains 13 residues. In germline, CDR1 is GTSNPN, CDR2 SVGIG (reference sequence). The CDR3, as DNA: TGTGCCTGGAGTGGAGGGAGTCCCCAGCCCCAGCATTTT. It codes for CAWSGGSPQPQHF.

CDR3 region: CASTFGDTQYF. The DNA for the CDR3 is TGTGCCAGCACGTTCGGGGATACGCAGTATTTT. J is TRBJ2-3 and V is TRBV6-1; D is ambiguous. There are 11 residues in the CDR3. Trimming pared 7 bases from V and 6 bases from J, leaving 8 bases between. The germline V gene has CDR1 MNHNS and CDR2 SASEGT.

The chain is built from TRBV7-2 and TRBJ1-3; D is perhaps TRBD1 (5 bases). V was cut by 5 bases and J by 8 bases, with 16 bases left in between. Per the germline V gene, CDR1 is SGHTA and CDR2 is FQGNSA. This CDR3 is built from 14 residues. In nucleotides, the CDR3 is TGTGCCAGCAGCCCCGGCGGGGCGTCGGACACCATATATTTT. It yields the protein CASSPGGASDTIYF.

The J gene is TRBJ1-1, the V gene TRBV27; D is ambiguous. V lost 4 bases and J 4 bases, leaving 7 bases between the germline ends. The CDR3 extends over 12 amino acids. Germline V gene data show CDR1 as MNHEY and CDR2 as SMNVEV (reference sequence). CDR3 residues: CASSSDRTEAFF. CDR3 bases: TGTGCCAGCAGTTCAGATCGCACTGAAGCTTTCTTT.

This chain joins TRBV18 and TRBJ2-2; a possible D gene is TRBD1 (6 bases). The V end was cut by 1 base, the J end by 6 bases, with 6 bases between. This CDR3 has 13 amino acids. Per germline, CDR1 KGHSH and CDR2 LQKENI. CDR3 DNA: TGTGCCAGCTCACCACAGGGGGCCGGGGAGCTGTTTTTT. This translates into CASSPQGAGELFF.

The chain carries TRBV30 and TRBJ2-3; tentatively, D is TRBD2 (6 bases). Trimming removed 6 bases from V and 3 bases from J, with 10 bases in between. The CDR3 is made up of 12 amino acids. Germline V gene lookup returns CDR1 GTSNPN and CDR2 SVGIG (reference sequence). CDR3 coding DNA: TGTGCCTGTCGGAGGGGAACAGATACGCAGTATTTT. Translated: CACRRGTDTQYF.

The chain joins TRBV19 to TRBJ1-2; D remains unclear. The V gene lost 0 bases and the J gene lost 6 bases, with 17 bases spanning the gap. The V gene's germline CDR1 is LNHDA and CDR2 SQIVND (reference sequence). There are 16 residues in the CDR3. This CDR3 reads CASSIERTSHQHGYTF. For the CDR3, the DNA is TGTGCCAGTAGTATAGAACGGACGAGTCATCAACATGGCTACACCTTC.

The V gene is TRBV18, the J gene TRBJ1-1, with D tentatively TRBD1 (5 bases). V shed 6 bases and J shed 3 bases, with 14 bases lying between them. The germline V gene has CDR1 KGHSH and CDR2 LQKENI. The CDR3 is made up of 14 amino acids. This CDR3 is CASSNSRGDTEAFF. For the CDR3, the DNA is TGTGCCAGCTCGAATTCAAGGGGAGACACTGAAGCTTTCTTT.

V usage is TRBV9 and J usage is TRBJ2-3; 7 bases are shared with TRBD2. Germline CDR1 reads SGDLS; CDR2 reads YYNGEE. The junction had 4 bases not matched to a gene; V was cut back by 7 bases and J by 5 bases. CDR3 length equals 12 residues. CDR3 coding DNA: TGTGCCAGCGGAGCGGGGAAAGATACGCAGTATTTT. Residues: CASGAGKDTQYF.

This clone was seen only a few times. This chain joins TRBV10-3 and TRBJ2-7, with D hard to call. The CDR3 has 16 amino acids. The germline V gene encodes CDR1 ENHRY and CDR2 SYGVKD. Trimming cost V 0 bases and J 2 bases, with 14 bases left between them. The CDR3 spells CAISESWGPTTYEQYF. The CDR3 DNA follows: TGTGCCATCAGTGAGTCATGGGGTCCCACTACCTACGAGCAGTACTTC.

This rearrangement joins TRBV7-9 to TRBJ2-7; D may be TRBD1 (6 bases). CDR1 is SEHNR, CDR2 FQNEAQ, per germline (reference sequence). The CDR3 is 15 amino acids. Trimming took 4 bases from V and 2 from J, leaving 15 bases between them. CDR3 in amino acids: CASSSVQTGPYEQYF. CDR3 DNA sequence: TGTGCCAGCAGCTCCGTCCAGACAGGCCCCTACGAGCAGTACTTC.

V and J are TRBV27 and TRBJ2-7, with unresolved D. From germline, CDR1 is MNHEY and CDR2 SMNVEV (reference sequence). Trimming removed 2 bases at V and 2 bases at J, with 10 bases between. This CDR3 region has 14 residues. The CDR3 sequence is CASSLRLGTYEQYF. The CDR3 DNA reads as TGTGCCAGCAGTTTACGACTCGGTACCTACGAGCAGTACTTC.

The chain uses TRBV5-4 and TRBJ2-5, with 8 nucleotides matching TRBD1. The germline V gene encodes CDR1 SGHNT and CDR2 YYREEE (reference sequence). The CDR3 is 13 residues long. J was trimmed by 7 bases and V by 4 bases; bases with no gene match: 6. The CDR3 protein is CASSQDRDGTQYF. The CDR3 bases are TGTGCCAGCAGCCAGGACAGGGACGGGACCCAGTACTTC.

V gene TRBV27 combines with J gene TRBJ1-2, with D possibly being TRBD1 (6 bases). Germline V CDR1 and CDR2: MNHEY, SMNVEV (reference sequence). Trimming pared 5 bases from V and 8 bases from J, leaving 15 bases between. The CDR3 has 13 amino acids. Written as DNA, the CDR3 is TGTGCCAGCAGTCTTACAGGGAGGGAGGGCTACACCTTC. Translating it yields CASSLTGREGYTF.

V gene TRBV4-2 combines with J gene TRBJ2-7, with TRBD1 identical over 9 bases. V trimming: 0 bases; J trimming: 3 bases; junction bases outside the gene matches: 6. Germline V gene sequence: CDR1 LGHNA, CDR2 YNFKEQ. This CDR3 is built from 16 residues. The CDR3 loop reads CASSQDLGTGIYEQYF. CDR3 nucleotide sequence: TGTGCCAGCAGCCAAGATCTTGGGACAGGGATCTACGAGCAGTACTTC.

The V and J genes are TRBV5-6 and TRBJ1-4, with TRBD1 matching over 9 bases. The J segment lost 3 bases and the V segment lost 3 bases, leaving 9 bases of the junction unmatched. Germline V gene data show CDR1 as SGHDT and CDR2 as YYEEEE. The CDR3 runs 17 residues. The CDR3 DNA is TGTGCCAGCAGCTCGGACAGGGGCTACCCTCCTAATGAAAAACTGTTTTTT. It specifies CASSSDRGYPPNEKLFF.

With regard to this clone: The junction differs from germline at one of its ends, possibly a read error. CDR3 sequence reads: CASSLGSSGATQYF. The CDR3 bases are TGCGCCAGCAGTTTGGGCTCTAGCGGCGCGACCCAGTACTTC. This chain joins TRBV5-1 and TRBJ2-5; TRBD2 matches 7 bases. Germline lookup yields CDR1 SGHRS and CDR2 YFSETQ. There are 14 residues in the CDR3.

This chain uses TRBV7-3 with TRBJ2-1; 12 bases align to TRBD2. The CDR3 runs 16 residues. The V gene end was trimmed by 4 bases and the J gene end by 6 bases; junction bases not matched to a gene: 7. CDR1 is SGHTA, CDR2 FQGTGA, per germline. CDR3 nucleotide sequence: TGTGCCAGCAGCTCCCGACTAGCGGGGGATGGCAATGAGCAGTTCTTC. Translated: CASSSRLAGDGNEQFF.

This chain connects TRBV5-1 to TRBJ1-1; D remains unclear. Trimming stripped 2 bases from V and 1 base from J, with 12 bases between. CDR3 size: 15 residues. In germline, CDR1 is SGHRS, CDR2 YFSETQ. The CDR3 loop is CASSFDGRENTEAFF. The DNA of the CDR3 is TGCGCCAGCAGCTTTGATGGACGGGAGAACACTGAAGCTTTCTTT.

There are a few counts of this clone. The rearrangement links TRBV7-9 to TRBJ2-7; D may be TRBD1 (5 bases). Looked up from germline, CDR1 is SEHNR and CDR2 is FQNEAQ (reference sequence). The CDR3 covers 12 residues. Trimming took off 2 bases at V and 5 bases at J, with 7 bases between the two ends. CDR3 loop: CASSLLGHEQYF. In nucleotides, the CDR3 is TGTGCCAGCAGCTTACTGGGGCACGAGCAGTACTTC.